Detailed here is one TCR beta chain. Its antigen is as yet unknown. The data originate from a study of T cells in Graves' hyperthyroidism and ophthalmopathy. Study findings and constraints: Before onset, ophthalmopathy was predicted by the model a median roughly 6.8 months earlier. Also found in blood were most expanded thyroid clonotypes above 0.001.

Trimming took off 4 bases at V and 0 bases at J, with 18 bases between the two ends. This CDR3 region has 18 residues. The germline V gene has CDR1 LGHNA and CDR2 YSLEER. RNA transcripts were the template for amplifying TCR beta CDR3 regions. TCR CDR3 regions were first amplified by RT-PCR with HTBI primers. Using its own MiXCR run on the multiplex PCR reads, TCRdb lists one record per CDR3 protein. The top ten hold 30% to 40% of the sample, which has hundreds of thousands of distinct CDR3 sequences, about a fifth seen once. Reasons for excluding patients were uncontrolled infection, other autoimmune disease, pregnancy or lactation. Diagnoses were made from clinical symptoms, serum measures (thyroxine and TRAb), thyroid ultrasound and orbital computed tomography.

The sequence was collected from a man aged 25 to 40 with Graves' ophthalmopathy. The chain links TRBV4-3 to TRBJ2-2, with a possible D match to TRBD1 (6 bases). Sequencing used blood. The CDR3 DNA sequence: TGCGCCAGCAGCCCAAAGACTCTGGGGACAACGAACACCGGGGAGCTGTTTTTT. This sequence encodes CASSPKTLGTTNTGELFF.